This T cell receptor (beta chain) came from a study of blood T cell repertoires in COVID-19. Study overall: The analysed material was cDNA or gDNA that came from T cells, B-cell-depleted T cells, or PBMCs.

In germline, CDR1 is SGHRS, CDR2 YFSETQ. This CDR3 has 15 amino acids. Trimming pared 2 bases from V and 0 bases from J, leaving 8 bases between. Profiling relied on immunoSEQ multiplex PCR, and the TCRdb table lists in-frame clones only, not all of them. The repertoire holds more than 60,000 clones, with 80% to 95% as singletons. The sample comprised peripheral blood. This TCR was sampled from a human donor in a cohort sampled during active COVID-19. The chain uses TRBV5-1 and TRBJ1-4, with no clear D. CDR3 sequence: CASSLQLATNEKLFF. DNA for the CDR3: TGCGCCAGCAGCTTACAGTTGGCAACTAATGAAAAACTGTTTTTT.